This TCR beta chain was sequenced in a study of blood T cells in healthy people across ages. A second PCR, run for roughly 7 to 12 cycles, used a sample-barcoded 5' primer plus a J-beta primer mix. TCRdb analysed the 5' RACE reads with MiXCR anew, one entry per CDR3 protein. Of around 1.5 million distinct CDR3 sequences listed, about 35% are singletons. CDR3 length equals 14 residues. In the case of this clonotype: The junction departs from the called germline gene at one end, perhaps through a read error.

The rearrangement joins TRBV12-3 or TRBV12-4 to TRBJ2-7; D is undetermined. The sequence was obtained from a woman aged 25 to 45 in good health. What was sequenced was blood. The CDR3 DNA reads TGTGCCAGCAGGTTAGGCGGACCCTACTACGAGCAGTACTTC. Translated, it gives CASRLGGPYYEQYF.